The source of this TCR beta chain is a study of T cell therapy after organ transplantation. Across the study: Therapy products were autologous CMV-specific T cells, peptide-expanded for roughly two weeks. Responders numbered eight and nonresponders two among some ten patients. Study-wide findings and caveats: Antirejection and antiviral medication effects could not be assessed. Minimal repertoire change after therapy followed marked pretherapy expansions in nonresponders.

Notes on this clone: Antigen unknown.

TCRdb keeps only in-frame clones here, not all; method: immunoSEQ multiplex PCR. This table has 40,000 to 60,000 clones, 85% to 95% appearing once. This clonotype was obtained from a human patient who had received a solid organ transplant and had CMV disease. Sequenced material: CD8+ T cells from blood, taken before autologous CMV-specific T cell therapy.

The CDR3 sequence: CASSMGYTEAFF. In DNA, the CDR3 is TGTGCCAGTAGTATGGGGTACACTGAAGCTTTCTTT. The rearrangement links TRBV19 to TRBJ1-1; D is ambiguous. The CDR3 has 12 amino acids. Germline CDR1 reads LNHDA; CDR2 reads SQIVND (reference sequence). Trimming stripped 3 bases from V and 3 bases from J, with 5 bases between.